This T cell receptor beta chain appears in the sequencing data of a study of T cell responses to AZD1222 COVID-19 vaccine. The study's findings and limits: Compared with day 0, the breadth and depth of the Spike-specific TCR repertoire rose significantly after two doses of AZD1222. Within unmutated variant regions lay the reported targets of nearly half of spike-specific TCRs.

This clone has just one count. The antigen remains undetermined. Measured with immunoSEQ multiplex PCR; TCRdb has only the in-frame clones, and not every one. The profile covers roughly 97,000 clones, with around nine tenths appearing a single time and 7.5% taken by the ten largest. This specimen was peripheral blood, taken on day 0 of AZD1222 vaccination. The sequence was obtained from an adult in good health.

The chain's CDR3 is CASSAAGKMNYGYTF. CDR3 DNA sequence: TGTGCCAGCAGTGCGGCAGGCAAGATGAACTATGGCTACACCTTC. The chain uses TRBV2 and TRBJ1-2, with D hard to call. V lost 4 bases, J lost 2 bases, and 14 bases lay in between. This CDR3 has 15 amino acids. The V gene's germline CDR1 is SNHLY and CDR2 FYNNEI.